This T cell receptor (beta chain) emerged from a study of blood T cells in healthy people across ages. Study details: About one barcoded beta molecule per two T cells came from capture by template switching.

A second PCR of roughly 6 to 12 cycles used a sample-barcoded 5' primer and a J-beta primer mix. Each of the cDNA molecules was tagged by a template-switch adaptor with 12 random nucleotides. Using its own MiXCR run on the 5' RACE reads, TCRdb lists one record per CDR3 protein. The sample records roughly 2 million distinct CDR3 sequences, about 49% being singletons. Each individual donor underwent a draw of ten milliliters of peripheral blood. The ends were cut back, 7 bases at V and 2 bases at J, with 13 bases in the middle. Germline V CDR1 and CDR2: DFQATT, SNEGSKA (reference sequence). The CDR3 covers 13 residues.

The source is a woman aged 40 to 50 in good health. The J gene is TRBJ2-3, the V gene TRBV20-1, with D perhaps TRBD2 (7 bases). Sample: blood. This CDR3 reads CSGRGPLTDTQYF. The CDR3 bases are TGCAGTGGGCGGGGGCCCCTCACAGATACGCAGTATTTT.